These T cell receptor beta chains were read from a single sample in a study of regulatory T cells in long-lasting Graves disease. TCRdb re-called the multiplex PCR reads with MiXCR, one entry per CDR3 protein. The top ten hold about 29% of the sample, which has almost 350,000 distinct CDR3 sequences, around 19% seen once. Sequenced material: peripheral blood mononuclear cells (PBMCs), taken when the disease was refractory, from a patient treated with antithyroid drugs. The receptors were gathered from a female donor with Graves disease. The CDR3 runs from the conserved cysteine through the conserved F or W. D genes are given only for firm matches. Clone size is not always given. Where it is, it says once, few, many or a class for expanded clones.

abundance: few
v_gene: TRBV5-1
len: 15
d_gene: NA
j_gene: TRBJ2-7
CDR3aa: CASSLRGRQGYEQYF
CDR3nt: TGCGCCAGCAGCTTGCGCGGGAGACAGGGCTACGAGCAGTACTTC

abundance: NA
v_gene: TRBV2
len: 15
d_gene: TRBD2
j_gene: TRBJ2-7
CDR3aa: CASSPGLAGYNEQYF
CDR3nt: TGTGCCAGCAGCCCGGGACTAGCGGGGTACAACGAGCAGTACTTC

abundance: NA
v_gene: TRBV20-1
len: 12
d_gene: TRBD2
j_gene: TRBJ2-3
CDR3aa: CSAEGPGTMQYF
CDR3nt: TGCAGTGCTGAGGGCCCCGGGACTATGCAGTATTTT

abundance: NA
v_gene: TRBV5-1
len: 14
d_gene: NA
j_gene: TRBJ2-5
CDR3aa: CASSLTGSQETQYF
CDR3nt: TGCGCCAGCAGCTTGACAGGGAGCCAAGAGACCCAGTACTTC

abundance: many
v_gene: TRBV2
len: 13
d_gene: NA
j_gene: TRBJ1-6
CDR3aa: CASSENRNSPLHF
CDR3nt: TGTGCCAGCAGTGAGAATCGAAATTCACCCCTCCACTTT

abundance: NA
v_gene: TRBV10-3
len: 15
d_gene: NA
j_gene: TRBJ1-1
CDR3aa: CAISPTGGPNTEAFF
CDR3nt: TGTGCCATCAGTCCGACAGGAGGGCCGAACACTGAAGCTTTCTTT

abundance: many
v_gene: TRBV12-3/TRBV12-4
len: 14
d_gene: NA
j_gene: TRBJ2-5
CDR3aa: CASSPDLPGETQYF
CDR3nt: TGTGCCAGCAGCCCGGACCTCCCCGGGGAGACCCAGTACTTC

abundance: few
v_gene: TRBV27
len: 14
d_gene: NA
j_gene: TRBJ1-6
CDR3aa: CASSPGVTNSPLHF
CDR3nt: TGTGCCAGCAGTCCGGGGGTCACAAATTCACCCCTCCACTTT

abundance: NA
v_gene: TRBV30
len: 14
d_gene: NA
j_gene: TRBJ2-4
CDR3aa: CAWSVPRHKNIQYF
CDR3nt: TGTGCCTGGAGTGTACCTAGGCACAAAAACATTCAGTACTTC

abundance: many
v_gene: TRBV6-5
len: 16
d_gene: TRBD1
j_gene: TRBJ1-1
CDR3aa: CASSYQVGTGVTEAFF
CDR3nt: TGTGCCAGCAGTTACCAAGTCGGGACAGGGGTGACTGAAGCTTTCTTT

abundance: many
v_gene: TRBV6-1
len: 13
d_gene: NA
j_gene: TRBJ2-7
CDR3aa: CASSGLGGREQYF
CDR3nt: TGTGCCAGCAGTGGACTGGGGGGGCGTGAGCAGTACTTC

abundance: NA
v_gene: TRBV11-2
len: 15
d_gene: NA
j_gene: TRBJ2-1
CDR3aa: CASSLARRNYNEQFF
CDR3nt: TGTGCCAGCAGCTTAGCCCGGCGTAATTACAATGAGCAGTTCTTC

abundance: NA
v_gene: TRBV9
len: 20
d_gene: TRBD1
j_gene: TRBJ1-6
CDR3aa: CASSSQGGTGGISYNSPLHF
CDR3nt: TGTGCCAGCAGCTCTCAGGGGGGGACAGGGGGTATTTCCTATAATTCACCCCTCCACTTT

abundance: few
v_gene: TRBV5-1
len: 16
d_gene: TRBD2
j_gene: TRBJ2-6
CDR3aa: CASSLVAGAGANVLTF
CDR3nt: TGCGCCAGCAGCTTGGTTGCGGGGGCTGGGGCCAACGTCCTGACTTTC

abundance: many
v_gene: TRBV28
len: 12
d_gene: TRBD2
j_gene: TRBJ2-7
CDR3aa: CASRGLAREQYF
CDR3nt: TGTGCCAGCAGGGGACTAGCCCGCGAGCAGTACTTC

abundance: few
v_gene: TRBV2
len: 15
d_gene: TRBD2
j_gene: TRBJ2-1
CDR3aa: CARGLALSSYNEQFF
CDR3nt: TGTGCCAGAGGACTAGCGCTGAGCTCCTACAATGAGCAGTTCTTC

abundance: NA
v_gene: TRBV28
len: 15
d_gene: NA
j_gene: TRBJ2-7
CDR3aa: CASRRGADGSYEQYF
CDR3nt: TGTGCCAGCAGGAGGGGGGCGGACGGCTCCTACGAGCAGTACTTC

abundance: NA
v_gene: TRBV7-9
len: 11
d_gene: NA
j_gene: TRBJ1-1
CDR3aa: CASSPRFEAFF
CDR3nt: TGTGCCAGCAGCCCACGCTTCGAAGCTTTCTTT

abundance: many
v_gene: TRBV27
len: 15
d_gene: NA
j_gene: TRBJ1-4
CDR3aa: CASSSAFTTNEKLFF
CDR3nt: TGTGCCAGCAGTTCAGCCTTCACAACTAATGAAAAACTGTTTTTT

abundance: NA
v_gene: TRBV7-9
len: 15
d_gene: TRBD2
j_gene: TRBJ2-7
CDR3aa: CASSPGLDIPYEQYF
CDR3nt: TGTGCCAGCAGCCCGGGACTAGATATACCCTACGAGCAGTACTTC

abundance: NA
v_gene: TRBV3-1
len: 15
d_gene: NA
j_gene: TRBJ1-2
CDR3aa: CASSQASRTGGGYTF
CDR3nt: TGTGCCAGCAGCCAAGCTTCACGGACGGGGGGAGGCTACACCTTC

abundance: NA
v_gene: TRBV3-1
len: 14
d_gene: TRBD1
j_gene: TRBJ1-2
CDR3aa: CASSPRGQGYGYTF
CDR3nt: TGTGCCAGCAGCCCCAGGGGGCAGGGCTATGGCTACACCTTC

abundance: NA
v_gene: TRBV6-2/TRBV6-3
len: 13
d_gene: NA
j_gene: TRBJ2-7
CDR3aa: CASSSFRGYEQYF
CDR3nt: TGTGCCAGCAGTTCCTTCAGGGGCTACGAGCAGTACTTC

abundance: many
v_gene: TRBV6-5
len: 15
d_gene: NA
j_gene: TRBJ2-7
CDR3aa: CASSYNRVAQYEQYF
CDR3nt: TGTGCCAGCAGTTATAATCGGGTCGCTCAGTACGAGCAGTACTTC

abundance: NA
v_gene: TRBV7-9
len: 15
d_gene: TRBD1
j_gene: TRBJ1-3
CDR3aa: CASSQATGGENTIYF
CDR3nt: TGTGCCAGCAGCCAAGCAACAGGGGGCGAAAACACCATATATTTT

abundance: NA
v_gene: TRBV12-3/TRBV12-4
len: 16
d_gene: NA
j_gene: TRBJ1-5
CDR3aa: CASSLGPPNSNQPQHF
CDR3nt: TGTGCCAGCAGTTTAGGCCCCCCGAATAGCAATCAGCCCCAGCATTTT

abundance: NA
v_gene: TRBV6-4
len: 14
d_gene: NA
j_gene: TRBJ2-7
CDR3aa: CASSAPKRVHEQYF
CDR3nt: TGTGCCAGCAGTGCCCCGAAAAGGGTCCACGAGCAGTACTTC

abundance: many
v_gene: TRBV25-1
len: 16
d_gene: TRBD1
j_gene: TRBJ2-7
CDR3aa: CASSDLRQGARHEQYF
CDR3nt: TGTGCCAGCAGTGACCTCAGGCAGGGGGCGCGACACGAGCAGTACTTC

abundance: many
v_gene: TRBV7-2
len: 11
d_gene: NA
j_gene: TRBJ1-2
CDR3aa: CASTVLHGYTF
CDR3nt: TGTGCCAGCACCGTTTTACATGGCTACACCTTC

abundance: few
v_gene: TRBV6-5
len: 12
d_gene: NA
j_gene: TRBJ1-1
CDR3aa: CASSSGGREAFF
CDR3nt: TGTGCCAGCAGTTCGGGCGGGCGTGAAGCTTTCTTT

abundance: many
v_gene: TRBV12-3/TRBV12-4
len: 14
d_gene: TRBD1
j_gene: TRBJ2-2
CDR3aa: CASSFTGGGGELFF
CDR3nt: TGTGCCAGCAGTTTCACAGGGGGTGGCGGGGAGCTGTTTTTT

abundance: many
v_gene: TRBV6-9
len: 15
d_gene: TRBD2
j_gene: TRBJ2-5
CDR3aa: CASSCRAGDQETQYF
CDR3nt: TGTGCCAGCAGTTGTCGAGCGGGGGATCAAGAGACCCAGTACTTC

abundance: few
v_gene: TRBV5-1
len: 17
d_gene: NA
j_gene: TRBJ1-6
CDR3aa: CASSLEGRFKGNSPLHF
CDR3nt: TGTGCCAGCAGCTTAGAAGGACGCTTCAAGGGTAATTCACCCCTCCACTTT

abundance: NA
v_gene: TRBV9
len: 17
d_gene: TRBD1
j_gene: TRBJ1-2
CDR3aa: CASSPRDRGSRNYGYTF
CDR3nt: TGTGCCAGCAGCCCGCGGGACAGGGGGAGTAGAAACTATGGCTACACCTTC

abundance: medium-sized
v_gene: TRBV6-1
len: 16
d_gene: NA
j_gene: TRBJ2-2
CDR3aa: CASSQSRAGRAGELFF
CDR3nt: TGTGCCAGCAGCCAAAGCCGGGCAGGGCGCGCCGGGGAGCTGTTTTTT

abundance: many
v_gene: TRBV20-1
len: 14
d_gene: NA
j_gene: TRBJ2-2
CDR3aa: CSAREGGATGELFF
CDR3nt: TGCAGTGCTAGGGAGGGGGGTGCCACCGGGGAGCTGTTTTTT

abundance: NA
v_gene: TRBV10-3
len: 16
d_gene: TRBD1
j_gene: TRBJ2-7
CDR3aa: CAISESTGTGNYEQYF
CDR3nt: TGTGCCATCAGTGAGTCGACGGGGACAGGAAACTACGAGCAGTACTTC

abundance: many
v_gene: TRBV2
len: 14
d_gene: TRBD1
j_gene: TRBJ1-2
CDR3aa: CASSVWDRVYGYTF
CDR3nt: TGTGCCAGCAGTGTGTGGGACAGGGTCTATGGCTACACCTTC

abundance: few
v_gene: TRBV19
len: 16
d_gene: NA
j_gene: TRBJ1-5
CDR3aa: CASSTNGRGYNQPQHF
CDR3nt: TGTGCCAGTAGTACTAACGGGCGGGGTTATAATCAGCCCCAGCATTTT

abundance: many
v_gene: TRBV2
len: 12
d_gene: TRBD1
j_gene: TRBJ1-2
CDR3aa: CASSRDRIGYTF
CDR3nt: TGTGCCAGCAGTCGGGACAGGATAGGCTACACCTTC

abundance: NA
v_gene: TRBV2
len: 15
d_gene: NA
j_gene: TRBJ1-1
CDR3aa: CASTSDDRRNTEAFF
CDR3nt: TGTGCCAGCACGTCCGATGACAGAAGGAACACTGAAGCTTTCTTT

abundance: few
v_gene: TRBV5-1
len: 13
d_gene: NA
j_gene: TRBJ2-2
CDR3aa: CASRLRGAGELFF
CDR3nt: TGCGCCAGCAGACTTAGGGGAGCCGGGGAGCTGTTTTTT

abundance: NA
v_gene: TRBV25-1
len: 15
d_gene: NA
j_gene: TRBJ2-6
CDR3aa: CASSERASGANVLTF
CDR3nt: TGTGCCAGCAGTGAGAGGGCCTCTGGGGCCAACGTCCTGACTTTC

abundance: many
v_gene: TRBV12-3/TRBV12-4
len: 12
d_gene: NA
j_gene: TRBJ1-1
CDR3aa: CASHTMNTEAFF
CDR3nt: TGTGCCAGCCATACTATGAACACTGAAGCTTTCTTT

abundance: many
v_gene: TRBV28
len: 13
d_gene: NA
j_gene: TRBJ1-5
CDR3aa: CASSFRSNQPQHF
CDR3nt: TGTGCCAGCAGTTTTCGAAGCAATCAGCCCCAGCATTTT

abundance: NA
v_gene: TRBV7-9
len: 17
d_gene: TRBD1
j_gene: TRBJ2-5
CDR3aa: CASSPPPPDRGEETQYF
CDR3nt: TGTGCCAGCAGCCCCCCCCCCCCGGACAGGGGCGAAGAGACCCAGTACTTC